This T cell receptor (beta chain) came from a study of T cells in Graves' hyperthyroidism and ophthalmopathy. The source material, RNA transcripts, was used to amplify TCR beta CDR3 regions. The HTBI primer set was used in a first-round RT-PCR of the TCR CDR3. TCRdb reprocessed the multiplex PCR reads with MiXCR, giving one entry per CDR3 protein. Found here are some 350,000 distinct CDR3 sequences, roughly an eighth of them singletons; the top ten hold approximately 35%. This clonotype was seen at least ten times. With V trimmed by 7 bases and J by 7 bases, 15 bases remained unmatched. The CDR3 is 16 residues long.

Source material: blood. V usage is TRBV12-3 or TRBV12-4 and J usage is TRBJ1-5; 8 nucleotides agree with TRBD1. This clonotype was obtained from a woman aged 35 to 49 with Graves' ophthalmopathy. The CDR3 coding sequence is TGTGCCAGCACGGGGCAGGGGGCCAATGGACACCAGCCCCAGCATTTT. This translates into CASTGQGANGHQPQHF.